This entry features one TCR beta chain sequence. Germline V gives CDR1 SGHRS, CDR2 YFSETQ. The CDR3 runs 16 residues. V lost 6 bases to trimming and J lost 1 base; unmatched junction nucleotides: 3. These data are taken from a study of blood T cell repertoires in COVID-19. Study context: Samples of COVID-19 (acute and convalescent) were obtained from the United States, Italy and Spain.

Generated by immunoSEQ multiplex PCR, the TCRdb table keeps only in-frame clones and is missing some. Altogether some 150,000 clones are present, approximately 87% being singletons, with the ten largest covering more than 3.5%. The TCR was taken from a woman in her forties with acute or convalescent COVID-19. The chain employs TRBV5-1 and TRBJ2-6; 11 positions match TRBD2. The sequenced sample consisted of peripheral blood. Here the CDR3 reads CASTVAGGSGANVLTF. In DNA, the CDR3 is TGCGCCAGCACAGTAGCGGGAGGGTCTGGGGCCAACGTCCTGACTTTC.